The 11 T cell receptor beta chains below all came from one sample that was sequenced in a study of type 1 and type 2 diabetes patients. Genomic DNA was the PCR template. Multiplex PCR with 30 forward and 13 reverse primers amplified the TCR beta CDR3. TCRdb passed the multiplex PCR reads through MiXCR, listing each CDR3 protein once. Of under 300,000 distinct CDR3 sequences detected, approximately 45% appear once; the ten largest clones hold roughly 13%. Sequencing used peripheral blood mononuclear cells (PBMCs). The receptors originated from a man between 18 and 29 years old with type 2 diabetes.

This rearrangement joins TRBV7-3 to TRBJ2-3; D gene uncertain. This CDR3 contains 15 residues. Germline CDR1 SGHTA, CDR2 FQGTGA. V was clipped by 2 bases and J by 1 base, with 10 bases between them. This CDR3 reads CASSLSGSGTDTQYF. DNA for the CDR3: TGTGCCAGCAGCTTATCCGGAAGTGGCACAGATACGCAGTATTTT.

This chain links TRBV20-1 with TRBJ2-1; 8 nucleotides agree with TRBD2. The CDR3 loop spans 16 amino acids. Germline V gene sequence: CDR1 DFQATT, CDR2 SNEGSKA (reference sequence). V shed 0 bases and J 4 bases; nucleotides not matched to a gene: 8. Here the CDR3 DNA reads TGCAGTGCTAGAGATCCGGCTAGCGGGTCGTACAATGAGCAGTTCTTC. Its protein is CSARDPASGSYNEQFF.

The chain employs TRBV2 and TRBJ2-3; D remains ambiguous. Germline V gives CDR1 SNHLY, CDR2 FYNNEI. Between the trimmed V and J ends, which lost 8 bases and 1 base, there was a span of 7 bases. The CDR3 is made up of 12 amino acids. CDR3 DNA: TGTGCCAGCGCGGTTCGCACAGATACGCAGTATTTT. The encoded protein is CASAVRTDTQYF.

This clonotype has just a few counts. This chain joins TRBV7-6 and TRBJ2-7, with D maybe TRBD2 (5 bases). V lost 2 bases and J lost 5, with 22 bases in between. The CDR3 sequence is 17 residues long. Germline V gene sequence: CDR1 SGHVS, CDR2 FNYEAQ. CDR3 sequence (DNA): TGTGCCAGCAGCTTAAATCGTCGGGAAACTTTACGGGACGAGCAGTACTTC. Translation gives CASSLNRRETLRDEQYF.

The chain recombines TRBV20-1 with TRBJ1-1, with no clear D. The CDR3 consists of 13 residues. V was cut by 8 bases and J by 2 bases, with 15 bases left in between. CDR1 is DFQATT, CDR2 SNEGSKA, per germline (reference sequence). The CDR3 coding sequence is TGCAGTATGCTCCCGGGGAAAAACACTGAAGCTTTCTTT. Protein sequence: CSMLPGKNTEAFF.

CDR3 sequence reads: CASSKLWEPLTDTQYF. The CDR3 nucleotides read TGTGCCAGCAGCAAACTATGGGAGCCTCTCACAGATACGCAGTATTTT. The chain joins TRBV7-9 to TRBJ2-3; tentative D call: TRBD2 (5 bases). In germline, CDR1 is SEHNR, CDR2 FQNEAQ (reference sequence). Between the trimmed V and J ends, which lost 5 bases and 2 bases, there was a span of 17 bases. The CDR3 is made up of 16 amino acids. Full variable domain (rest looked up from reference TRBV7-9 and TRBJ2-3): DTGVSQNPRHKITKRGQNVTFRCDPISEHNRLYWYRQTLGQGPEFLTYFQNEAQLEKSRLLSDRFSAERPKGSFSTLEIQRTEQGDSAMYLCASSKLWEPLTDTQYFGPGTRLTVL.

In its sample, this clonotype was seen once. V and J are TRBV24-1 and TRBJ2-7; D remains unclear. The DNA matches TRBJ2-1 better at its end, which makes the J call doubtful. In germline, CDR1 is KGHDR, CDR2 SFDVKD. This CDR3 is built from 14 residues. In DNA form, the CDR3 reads TGTGCCACCAGTGAGGACGGAACCTACAATGAGCAGTTCTTC. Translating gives CATSEDGTYNEQFF.

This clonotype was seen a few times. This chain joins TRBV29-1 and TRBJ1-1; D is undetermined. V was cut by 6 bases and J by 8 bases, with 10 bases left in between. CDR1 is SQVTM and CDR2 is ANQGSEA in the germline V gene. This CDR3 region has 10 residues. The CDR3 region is CSVADNEAFF. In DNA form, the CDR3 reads TGCAGCGTGGCGGATAACGAAGCTTTCTTT.

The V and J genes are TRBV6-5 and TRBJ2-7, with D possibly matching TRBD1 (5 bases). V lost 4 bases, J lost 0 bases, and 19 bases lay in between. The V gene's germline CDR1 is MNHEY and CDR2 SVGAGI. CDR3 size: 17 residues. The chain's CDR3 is CASSFVFNPTASYEQYF. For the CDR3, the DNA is TGTGCCAGCAGTTTCGTCTTCAACCCGACAGCCTCCTACGAGCAGTACTTC.

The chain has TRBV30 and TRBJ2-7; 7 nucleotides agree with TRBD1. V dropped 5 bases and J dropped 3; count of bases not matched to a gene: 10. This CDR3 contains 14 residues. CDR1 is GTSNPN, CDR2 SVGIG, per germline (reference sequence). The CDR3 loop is CAWGPGQVSYEQYF. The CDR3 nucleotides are TGTGCCTGGGGCCCTGGACAGGTCAGCTACGAGCAGTACTTC.

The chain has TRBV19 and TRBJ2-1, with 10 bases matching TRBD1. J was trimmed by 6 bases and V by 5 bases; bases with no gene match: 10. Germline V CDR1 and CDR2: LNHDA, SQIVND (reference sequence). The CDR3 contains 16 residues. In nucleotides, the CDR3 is TGTGCCAGTAGTCCCTGGGGACAGGGGTTAGGCAATGAGCAGTTCTTC. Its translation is CASSPWGQGLGNEQFF.